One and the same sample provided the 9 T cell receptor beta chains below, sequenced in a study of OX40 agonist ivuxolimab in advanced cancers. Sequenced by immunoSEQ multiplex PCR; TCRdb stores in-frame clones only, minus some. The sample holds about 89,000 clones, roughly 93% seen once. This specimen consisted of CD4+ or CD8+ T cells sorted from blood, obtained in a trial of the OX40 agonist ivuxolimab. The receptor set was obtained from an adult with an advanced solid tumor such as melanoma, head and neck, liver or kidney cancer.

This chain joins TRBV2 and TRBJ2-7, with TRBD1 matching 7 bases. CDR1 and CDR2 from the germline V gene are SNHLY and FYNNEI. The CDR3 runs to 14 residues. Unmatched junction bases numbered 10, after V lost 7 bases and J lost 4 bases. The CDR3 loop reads CASTGQALTYEQYF. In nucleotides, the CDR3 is TGTGCCAGCACCGGACAGGCATTAACTTACGAGCAGTACTTC.

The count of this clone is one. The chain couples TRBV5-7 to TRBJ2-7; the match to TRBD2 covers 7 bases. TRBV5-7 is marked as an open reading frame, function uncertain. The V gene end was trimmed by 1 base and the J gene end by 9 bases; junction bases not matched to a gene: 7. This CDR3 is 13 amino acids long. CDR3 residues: CASSLNAGVGQYF. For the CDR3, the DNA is TGTGCCAGCAGCTTGAACGCGGGAGTAGGGCAGTACTTC.

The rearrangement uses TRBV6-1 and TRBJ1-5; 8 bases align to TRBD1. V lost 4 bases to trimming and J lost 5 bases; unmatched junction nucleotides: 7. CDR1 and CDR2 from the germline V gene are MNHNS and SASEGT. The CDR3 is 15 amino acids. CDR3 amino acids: CASSGAGGLDQPQHF. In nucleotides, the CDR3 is TGTGCCAGCAGTGGGGCAGGGGGCCTCGATCAGCCCCAGCATTTT.

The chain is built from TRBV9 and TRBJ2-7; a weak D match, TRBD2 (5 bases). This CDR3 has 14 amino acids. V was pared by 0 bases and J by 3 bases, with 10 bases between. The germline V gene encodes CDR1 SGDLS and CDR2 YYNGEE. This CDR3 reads CASSVGSGIYEQYF. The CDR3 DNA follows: TGTGCCAGCAGCGTAGGTTCGGGAATCTACGAGCAGTACTTC.

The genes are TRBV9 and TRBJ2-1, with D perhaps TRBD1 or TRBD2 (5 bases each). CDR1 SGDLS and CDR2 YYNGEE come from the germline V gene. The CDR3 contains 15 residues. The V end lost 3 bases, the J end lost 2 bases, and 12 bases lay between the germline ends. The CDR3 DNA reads TGTGCCAGCAGCGGAGGGGTAGCTACCTACAATGAGCAGTTCTTC. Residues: CASSGGVATYNEQFF.

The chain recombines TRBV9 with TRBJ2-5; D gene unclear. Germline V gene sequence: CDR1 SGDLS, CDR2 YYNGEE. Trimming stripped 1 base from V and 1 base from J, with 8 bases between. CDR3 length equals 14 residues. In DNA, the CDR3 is TGTGCCAGCAGCGTATCTTTGGGCCAAGAGACCCAGTACTTC. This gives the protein CASSVSLGQETQYF.

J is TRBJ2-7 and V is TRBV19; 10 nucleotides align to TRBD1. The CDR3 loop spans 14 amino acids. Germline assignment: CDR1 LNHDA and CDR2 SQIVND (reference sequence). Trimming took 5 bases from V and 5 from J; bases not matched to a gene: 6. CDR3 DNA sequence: TGTGCCAGTAGTGACAGGGGGCCCTTTGACGAGCAGTACTTC. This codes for CASSDRGPFDEQYF.

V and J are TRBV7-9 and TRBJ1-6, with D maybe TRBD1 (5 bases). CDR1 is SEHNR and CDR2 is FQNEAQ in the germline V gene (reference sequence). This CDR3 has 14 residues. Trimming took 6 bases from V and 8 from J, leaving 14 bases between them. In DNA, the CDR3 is TGTGCCAGCAGTCAGGGTACAGACCATTCACCCCTCCACTTT. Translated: CASSQGTDHSPLHF.

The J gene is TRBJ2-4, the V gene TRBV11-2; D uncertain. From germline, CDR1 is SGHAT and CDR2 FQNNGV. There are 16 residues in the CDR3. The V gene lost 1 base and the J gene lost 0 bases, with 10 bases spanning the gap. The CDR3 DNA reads TGTGCCAGCAGCTTAGGTTCAGCCCTAGCCAAAAACATTCAGTACTTC. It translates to CASSLGSALAKNIQYF.